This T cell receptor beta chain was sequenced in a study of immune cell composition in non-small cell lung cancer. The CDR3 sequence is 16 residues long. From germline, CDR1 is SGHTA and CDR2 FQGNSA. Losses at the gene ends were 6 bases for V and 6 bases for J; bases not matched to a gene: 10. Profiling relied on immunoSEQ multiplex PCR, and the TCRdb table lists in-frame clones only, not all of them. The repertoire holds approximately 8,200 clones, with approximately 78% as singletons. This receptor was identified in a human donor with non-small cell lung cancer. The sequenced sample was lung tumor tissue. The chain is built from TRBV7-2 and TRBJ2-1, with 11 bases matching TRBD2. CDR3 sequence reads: CASSSIGSGGGNEQFF. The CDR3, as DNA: TGTGCCAGCAGTAGCATAGGTAGCGGGGGGGGCAATGAGCAGTTCTTC.